Listed below are T cell receptor beta chains from one sample, sequenced in a study of shared clonotypes between healthy human individuals. Here immunoSEQ multiplex PCR was the method, and the copy in TCRdb shows in-frame clones only, minus some. The profile shows about 700,000 clones, roughly 94% of them singletons. Sequenced sample: naive CD8+ T cells sorted from blood. These receptors all stem from a man aged 25-45 years in good health. The CDR3 runs from the conserved cysteine through the conserved F or W. Each record gives: D gene, clone size, J gene, V gene, CDR3 protein, CDR3 DNA. D genes are given only for firm matches. Clone size is not always given. Where it is, it says once, few, many or a class for expanded clones.

TRBD1,-,TRBJ2-1,TRBV2,CASSEDRGINEQFF,TGTGCCAGCAGTGAAGACAGGGGAATCAATGAGCAGTTCTTC
-,-,TRBJ2-3,TRBV25-1,CASSEPPPRGRGTDTQYF,TGTGCCAGCAGTGAACCCCCCCCCAGGGGCCGCGGCACAGATACGCAGTATTTT
-,-,TRBJ2-7,TRBV5-4,CASSNRDSWVYEQYF,TGTGCCAGCAGCAACCGGGACTCGTGGGTTTACGAGCAGTACTTC
TRBD2,-,TRBJ2-7,TRBV14,CASSQREGAYEQYF,TGTGCCAGCAGCCAGAGGGAGGGAGCCTACGAGCAGTACTTC
TRBD2,once,TRBJ2-5,TRBV7-9,CASSSLSGGPLETQYF,TGTGCCAGCAGCTCCCTCTCGGGGGGGCCACTAGAGACCCAGTACTTC
TRBD2,-,TRBJ2-5,TRBV7-2,CASSLKLAAETQYF,TGTGCCAGCAGCTTAAAACTAGCGGCGGAGACCCAGTACTTC
-,-,TRBJ2-5,TRBV14,CASSQEPGGEETQYF,TGTGCCAGCAGCCAAGAACCTGGGGGCGAAGAGACCCAGTACTTC
TRBD1,-,TRBJ2-7,TRBV5-1,CASSSWDRGYEQYF,TGCGCCAGCAGCAGCTGGGACAGGGGCTACGAGCAGTACTTC
TRBD2,-,TRBJ2-7,TRBV29-1,CSAGPIPGQGRGSSYEQYF,TGCAGCGCGGGGCCGATTCCGGGGCAAGGGAGGGGCTCCTCCTACGAGCAGTACTTC
-,once,TRBJ1-1,TRBV6-5,CASSPLGGMNTEAFF,TGTGCCAGCAGCCCCCTCGGGGGGATGAACACTGAAGCTTTCTTT